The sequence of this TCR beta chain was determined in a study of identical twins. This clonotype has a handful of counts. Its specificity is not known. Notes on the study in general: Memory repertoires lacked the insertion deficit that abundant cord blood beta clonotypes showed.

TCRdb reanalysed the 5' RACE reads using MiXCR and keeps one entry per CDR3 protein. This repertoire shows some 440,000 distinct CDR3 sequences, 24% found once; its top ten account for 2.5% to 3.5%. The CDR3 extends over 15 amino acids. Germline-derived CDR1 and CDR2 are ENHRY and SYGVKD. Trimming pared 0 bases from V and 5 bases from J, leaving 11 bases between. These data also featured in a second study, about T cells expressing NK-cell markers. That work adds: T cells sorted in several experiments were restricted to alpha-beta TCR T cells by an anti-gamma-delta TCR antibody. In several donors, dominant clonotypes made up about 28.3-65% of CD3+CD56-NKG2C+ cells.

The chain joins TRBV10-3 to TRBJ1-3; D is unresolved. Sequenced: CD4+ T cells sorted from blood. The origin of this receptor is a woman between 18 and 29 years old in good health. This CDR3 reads CAISESLFDRNTIYF. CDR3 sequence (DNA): TGTGCCATCAGTGAGTCGCTATTCGACAGAAACACCATATATTTT.